The 4 T cell receptor beta chains reported below all come from one sample, sequenced in a study of cytomegalovirus exposure and HLA in healthy donors. PCR involved 60 Vbeta and 13 Jbeta primers. The protocol was immunoSEQ multiplex PCR, while the TCRdb copy is restricted to in-frame clones and leaves out a portion. The sample data list roughly 100,000 clones. Input material: PBMCs. The source of these receptors is a man between 35 and 55 years old in good health and CMV-seronegative.

The rearrangement uses TRBV7-9 and TRBJ2-4, with D possibly TRBD1 on 6 matching bases. The CDR3 length is 16 residues. Germline-derived CDR1 and CDR2 are SEHNR and FQNEAQ (reference sequence). V was trimmed by 4 bases and J by 0 bases, leaving 13 bases between them. The CDR3 here is CASSSPGELAKNIQYF. DNA for the CDR3: TGTGCCAGCAGCTCTCCAGGGGAACTAGCCAAAAACATTCAGTACTTC. Full variable domain (outside the CDR3, taken from reference TRBV7-9 and TRBJ2-4): DTGVSQNPRHKITKRGQNVTFRCDPISEHNRLYWYRQTLGQGPEFLTYFQNEAQLEKSRLLSDRFSAERPKGSFSTLEIQRTEQGDSAMYLCASSSPGELAKNIQYFGAGTRLSVL.

This chain joins TRBV7-9 and TRBJ2-1; 9 nucleotides align to TRBD2. Germline CDR1 SEHNR, CDR2 FQNEAQ (reference sequence). V shed 1 base and J 7 bases; nucleotides not matched to a gene: 8. The CDR3 contains 16 residues. CDR3 sequence (DNA): TGTGCCAGCAGCTTAGATCGCGGGGGGGCGAGGAATGAGCAGTTCTTC. Amino acids: CASSLDRGGARNEQFF.

The chain links TRBV10-3 to TRBJ1-5; unclear D gene. There are 15 residues in the CDR3. The germline V gene has CDR1 ENHRY and CDR2 SYGVKD. Trimming left V 2 bases short and J 6 bases short, with 14 bases between. CDR3 amino acids: CAISETQVYGQPQHF. The DNA of the CDR3 is TGTGCCATCAGTGAGACTCAGGTATACGGTCAGCCCCAGCATTTT.

The chain joins TRBV7-9 to TRBJ2-4; D might be TRBD1 (5 bases). This CDR3 region has 14 residues. The V and J ends lost 2 bases and 7 bases respectively, with 12 bases between them. Per the germline V gene, CDR1 is SEHNR and CDR2 is FQNEAQ (reference sequence). CDR3 bases: TGTGCCAGCAGCTTAAGATATGACAGCAACATTCAGTACTTC. It encodes CASSLRYDSNIQYF.